Sequencing of this TCR beta chain was carried out in a study of read filtering for tumor transcriptome and immune sequencing. Across the whole study: After DNase treatment, RNA was made into whole-transcriptome libraries. IR-seq gave about 3.5 to 11 million TCR reads per sample; RNA-seq gave roughly 75 to 1,400. General study results and limits: IR-seq and RNA-seq agreed better without single-read clonotypes. The CD138-negative fraction was mixed bone marrow immune cells, not pure T cells.

J was trimmed by 5 bases and V by 5 bases; bases with no gene match: 12. The CDR3 covers 17 residues. Germline-derived CDR1 and CDR2 are SGHVS and FQNEAQ. This clonotype was detected ten times or more. Its antigen is unidentified. This library used around 400 ng RNA and molecular barcoded adaptors spanning alpha/delta and beta/gamma chains. TCRdb redid the calling of the reads with MiXCR, one entry per CDR3 protein. In the table there are 43,000 or so distinct CDR3 sequences, 15% to 20% of which are singletons. Material: a population of CD138-negative cells sorted from bone marrow. The sequence came from a donor at least 40 years old with multiple myeloma. The V call is TRBV7-8, the J call TRBJ2-2; TRBD2 aligns across 9 bases. Here the CDR3 reads CASSPRGGRAWTGELFF. The CDR3 region has the DNA TGTGCCAGCAGCCCCCGAGGCGGGAGGGCCTGGACCGGGGAGCTGTTTTTT.